This entry is about one T cell receptor (beta chain). Antigen specificity is unknown. This CDR3 is 11 amino acids long. Trimming took 5 bases from V and 5 from J, leaving 5 bases between them. Some clones are missing from TCRdb's copy, which holds only in-frame ones; the method was immunoSEQ multiplex PCR. The repertoire holds 50,000 or so clones, around three quarters seen once, with roughly 5.2% in the top ten. These data come from a study of vaccination effects on CD4 cells after COVID-19. Study in general: Early and late post-vaccination samples came from a few convalescent patients.

Study-wide points: Late in the post-vaccination period, infection-induced and vaccine-induced clones underwent marked clonal contraction.

Isolation of CD4+ T cells took place after 10 days of culture. This individual contracted SARS-CoV-2 between March and December 2020, as verified by PCR. The cohort was immunized with two doses of either the BNT162b2 or mRNA-1273 vaccine. On days 3 and 7, fresh IL-2 medium replaced half the medium. Sequencing used CD4+ T cells from PBMCs cultured without peptide, obtained after COVID-19 vaccination. This clonotype was obtained from a human donor who had a prior SARS-CoV-2 infection. The chain joins TRBV12-3 or TRBV12-4 to TRBJ2-3; D remains ambiguous. CDR3 amino acids: CASSRRDTQYF. In DNA form, the CDR3 reads TGTGCCAGCAGTCGAAGAGATACGCAGTATTTT.